This record looks at one T cell receptor beta chain sequence and its context. Its antigen remains unidentified. Trimming at V came to 5 bases and at J to 3 bases, leaving 8 bases not matched to a gene. The CDR3 covers 16 residues. Germline lookup yields CDR1 SGHVS and CDR2 FQNEAQ. This sample was taken from a study of blood T cells in healthy people across ages. Study as a whole: Using template switching, researchers captured about one barcoded beta molecule for each two T cells.

General study results and limits: More naive CD4+ cells and higher diversity were found in long-lived than in aged donors.

The use of a sample-barcoded 5' primer and a J-beta primer mix characterized a second PCR of about 7 to 12 cycles. TCRdb re-derived calls from the 5' RACE reads in MiXCR, one entry per CDR3 protein. The data hold 1.5 million or so distinct CDR3 sequences, with approximately 42% observed a single time. V is TRBV7-8 and J is TRBJ2-1; 9 bases fit TRBD2. Sequences were obtained from blood. The TCR comes from a woman aged 18-29 years in good health. The CDR3 sequence: CASSQLSGGYYNEQFF. CDR3 in DNA: TGTGCCAGCAGCCAACTCAGCGGGGGGTACTACAATGAGCAGTTCTTC.